Listed below are T cell receptor beta chains from one sample, sequenced in a study of OX40 agonist ivuxolimab in advanced cancers. Clones were read by immunoSEQ multiplex PCR, and TCRdb kept only the in-frame ones, dropping some. The table has under 70,000 clones, approximately 90% seen once; the top ten hold over 1%. Specimen: CD4+ or CD8+ T cells sorted from blood, collected in a trial of the OX40 agonist ivuxolimab. The receptor source for this set is an adult with an advanced solid tumor such as melanoma, head and neck, liver or kidney cancer. Each CDR3 is given with its conserved first and last residue. The D gene is left open where the match is weak. Rows may omit the clone size; those that give it use once, few, many or a size class.

>NA|NA|TRBV19|TRBJ1-3
CASSVSEVYSGNTIYF
TGTGCCAGTAGTGTTTCAGAGGTTTACTCTGGAAACACCATATATTTT
>TRBD1|once|TRBV10-3|TRBJ1-2
CAIRTGQANYGYTF
TGTGCCATCAGGACGGGACAGGCAAACTATGGCTACACCTTC
>TRBD2|NA|TRBV5-1|TRBJ2-5
CASSFSGNGPETQYF
TGCGCCAGCAGCTTTAGCGGGAATGGCCCTGAGACCCAGTACTTC
>TRBD1|few|TRBV10-2|TRBJ1-4
CASTTGGGEKLFF
TGCGCCAGCACTACAGGGGGTGGAGAAAAACTGTTTTTT
>NA|NA|TRBV14|TRBJ1-5
CASSPGWGFSNQPQHF
TGTGCCAGCAGCCCGGGATGGGGGTTCAGCAATCAGCCCCAGCATTTT
>TRBD1|NA|TRBV19|TRBJ2-3
CASGQGAIISDTQYF
TGTGCCAGTGGACAGGGGGCGATTATCTCAGATACGCAGTATTTT
>TRBD1|NA|TRBV4-1|TRBJ1-1
CASSERPGQTNTEAFF
TGCGCCAGCAGCGAAAGACCGGGACAGACGAACACTGAAGCTTTCTTT
>NA|NA|TRBV6-5|TRBJ2-7
CASSYGDQSSYEQYF
TGTGCCAGCAGTTACGGGGACCAAAGCTCCTACGAGCAGTACTTC
>NA|NA|TRBV15|TRBJ1-4
CATGRATNEKLFF
TGTGCCACCGGACGGGCAACTAATGAAAAACTGTTTTTT
>NA|NA|TRBV10-3|TRBJ1-6
CAISGTPNMDSPLHF
TGTGCCATCTCTGGGACACCTAATATGGATTCACCCCTCCACTTT
>NA|NA|TRBV7-8|TRBJ1-4
CASSGGARADEKLFF
TGTGCCAGCAGCGGGGGTGCCAGGGCGGATGAAAAACTGTTTTTT
>TRBD2|NA|TRBV7-2|TRBJ2-3
CASSPSGRLDTQYF
TGTGCCAGCAGCCCTAGCGGGAGGTTAGATACGCAGTATTTT
>NA|once|TRBV7-2|TRBJ2-5
CASSLTLETQYF
TGTGCCAGCAGCTTAACCCTTGAGACCCAGTACTTC
>TRBD1|NA|TRBV7-2|TRBJ2-1
CASSLGGGSYNEQFF
TGTGCCAGCAGCTTAGGAGGGGGCAGCTACAATGAGCAGTTCTTC
>NA|NA|TRBV28|TRBJ1-5
CASSLPRGSQPQHF
TGTGCCAGCAGTTTACCGCGGGGTAGTCAGCCCCAGCATTTT
>TRBD1|once|TRBV19|TRBJ1-2
CASSPTTGANYGYTF
TGTGCCAGTAGTCCGACGACAGGGGCTAACTATGGCTACACCTTC
>TRBD2|NA|TRBV7-3|TRBJ2-5
CASSPGTSGRTFETQYF
TGTGCCAGCAGCCCGGGGACTAGCGGGAGAACCTTCGAGACCCAGTACTTC
>NA|NA|TRBV7-9|TRBJ2-7
CASSLGTGRSYEQYF
TGTGCCAGCAGCTTAGGTACGGGGCGCTCCTACGAGCAGTACTTC
>NA|NA|TRBV18|TRBJ2-7
CASSPNIRDEQYF
TGTGCCAGCTCACCGAATATCAGAGACGAGCAGTACTTC
>TRBD1|NA|TRBV14|TRBJ2-1
CASSRAGQGGEQFF
TGTGCCAGCAGCCGAGCCGGACAGGGGGGTGAGCAGTTCTTC
>TRBD1|NA|TRBV30|TRBJ2-2
CAWSLQGIGTGELFF
TGTGCCTGGAGTTTACAGGGGATTGGCACCGGGGAGCTGTTTTTT
>NA|NA|TRBV5-4|TRBJ2-3
CASSRFSRAFADTQYF
TGTGCCAGCAGCCGTTTTAGTAGGGCGTTCGCGGATACGCAGTATTTT